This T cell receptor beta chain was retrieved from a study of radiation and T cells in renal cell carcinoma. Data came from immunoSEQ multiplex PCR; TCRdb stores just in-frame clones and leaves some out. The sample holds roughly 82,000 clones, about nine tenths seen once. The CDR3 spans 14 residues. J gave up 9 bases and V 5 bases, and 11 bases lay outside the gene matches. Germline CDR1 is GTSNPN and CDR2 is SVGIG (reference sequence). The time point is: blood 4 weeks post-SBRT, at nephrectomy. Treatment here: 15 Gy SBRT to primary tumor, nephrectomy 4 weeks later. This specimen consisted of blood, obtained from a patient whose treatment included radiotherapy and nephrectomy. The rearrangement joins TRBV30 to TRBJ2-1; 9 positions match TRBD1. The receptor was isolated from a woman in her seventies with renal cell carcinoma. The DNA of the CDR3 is TGTGCCTGGGACGGGACAGGGAGTTTTAGTGAGCAGTTCTTC. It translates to CAWDGTGSFSEQFF.